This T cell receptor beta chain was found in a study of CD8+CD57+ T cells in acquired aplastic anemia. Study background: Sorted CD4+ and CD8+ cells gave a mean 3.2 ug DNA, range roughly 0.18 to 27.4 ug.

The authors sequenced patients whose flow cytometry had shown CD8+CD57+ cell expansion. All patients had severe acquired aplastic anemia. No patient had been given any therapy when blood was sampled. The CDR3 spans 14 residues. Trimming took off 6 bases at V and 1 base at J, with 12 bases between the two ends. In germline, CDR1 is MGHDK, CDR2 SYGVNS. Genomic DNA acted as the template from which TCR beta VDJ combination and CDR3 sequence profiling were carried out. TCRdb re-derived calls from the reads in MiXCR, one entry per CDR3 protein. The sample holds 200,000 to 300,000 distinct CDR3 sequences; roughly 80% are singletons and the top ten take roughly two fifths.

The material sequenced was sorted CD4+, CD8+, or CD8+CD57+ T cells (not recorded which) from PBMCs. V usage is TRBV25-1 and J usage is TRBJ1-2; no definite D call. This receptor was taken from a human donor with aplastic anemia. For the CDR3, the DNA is TGTGCCAGCAGCTTAGGTCACAATAACTATGGCTACACCTTC. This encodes CASSLGHNNYGYTF.